The sequence of this T cell receptor beta chain was determined in a study of shared clonotypes between healthy human individuals. The CDR3 spans 17 residues. Libraries were prepared by immunoSEQ multiplex PCR; TCRdb keeps only in-frame clonotypes and omits some of them. The sample comprises 2,500,000 or so clones, roughly 93% of which are singletons, and around 0.37% rests with the top ten. The sequencing sample was made of naive CD4+ T cells from PBMCs. The subset was: CD45RA+ positively selected. This clonotype originated in a man younger than 35 in good health. Some clones in this sample may be carry-over from other donors' samples. The gene calls are TRBV21-1 and TRBJ1-5; whether TRBD1, the table's D call, matches the DNA was not checked. TRBV21-1 is noted as a pseudogene. This CDR3 is CAVIHYARGYSNQPQHF. In DNA, the CDR3 is TGTGCCGTCATCCACTACGCCAGGGGCTATAGCAATCAGCCCCAGCATTTT.